The rows below give T cell receptor beta chains drawn from one sample of a study of T cell responses to AZD1222 COVID-19 vaccine. TCRdb keeps only in-frame clones here, not all; method: immunoSEQ multiplex PCR. The table has 150,000 or so clones, 86% seen once. The material was peripheral blood, obtained on day 0 of MenACWY control vaccination. The receptors come from an adult in good health. CDR3s include the opening cysteine and the closing phenylalanine or tryptophan. A D gene is named only where the DNA matches it firmly. Clone sizes are given selectively: once, few, many, or a class where the clone is expanded.

TRBV27	.	TRBJ2-2	.	TGTGCCAGCAGTTTGGGGGCAGCCGCCGGGGAGCTGTTTTTT	CASSLGAAAGELFF
TRBV27	.	TRBJ2-5	.	TGTGCCAGCAGTCCACGACCGATTCAAGAGACCCAGTACTTC	CASSPRPIQETQYF
TRBV30	.	TRBJ1-5	.	TGTGCCTGGAGACAGGGTAATAGCAATCAGCCCCAGCATTTT	CAWRQGNSNQPQHF
TRBV7-2	.	TRBJ1-1	.	TGTGCCAGCAGCTTAGTTTACGGGAACACTGAAGCTTTCTTT	CASSLVYGNTEAFF
TRBV11-2	.	TRBJ2-3	few	TGTGCCAGCAGCTGGGGGGCCCCTAGCACAGATACGCAGTATTTT	CASSWGAPSTDTQYF
TRBV4-3	.	TRBJ1-1	.	TGCGCCAGCAGCCAAGACCTCCTACTGAACACTGAAGCTTTCTTT	CASSQDLLLNTEAFF
TRBV9	.	TRBJ2-2	.	TGTGCCAGCAGCCCCAGGTCGGGCGGGGAGCTGTTTTTT	CASSPRSGGELFF
TRBV6-5	.	TRBJ2-7	.	TGTGCCAGCAGGACAGGTTCCTACGAGCAGTACTTC	CASRTGSYEQYF
TRBV9	TRBD2	TRBJ2-3	.	TGTGCCAGCAGCGTAGGCGGGGGAGCTAGCACAGATACGCAGTATTTT	CASSVGGGASTDTQYF
TRBV6-6	.	TRBJ1-6	.	TGTGCCAGCGGTTTAGGATCACCCCTCCACTTT	CASGLGSPLHF